This T cell receptor beta chain was observed in a study of cytomegalovirus exposure and HLA in healthy donors. The junction had 16 bases not matched to a gene; V was cut back by 2 bases and J by 3 bases. Germline loops: CDR1 SGHVS, CDR2 FQNEAQ. CDR3 length: 18 residues. PCR was performed using 60 Vbeta and 13 Jbeta primers. Clones were sequenced by immunoSEQ multiplex PCR, and TCRdb holds only the in-frame ones, with some missing. The sample has 200,000 to 250,000 clones; 75% to 85% are singletons. The rearrangement joins TRBV7-8 to TRBJ2-7, with 7 bases that match TRBD2. This receptor was obtained from a woman aged 40 to 50 in good health and CMV-seronegative. Sequenced: PBMCs. This CDR3 is CASSLIVGGWEGGYEQYF. In DNA, the CDR3 is TGTGCCAGCAGCTTAATCGTTGGGGGGTGGGAGGGAGGCTACGAGCAGTACTTC.